This T cell receptor beta chain appears in the sequencing data of a study of T-cell reconstitution after alpha-beta-depleted transplantation in children. Many counts were recorded for this clonotype. Researchers prepared the TCRbeta library using unique molecular identifiers, the study reports. TCRdb re-analysed the PCR reads in MiXCR, keeping a single row per CDR3 protein. Altogether roughly 500,000 distinct CDR3 sequences are present, around 13% being singletons, with the ten largest covering more than 5.5%. The CDR3 loop spans 18 amino acids. The V gene's germline CDR1 is SGHAT and CDR2 FQDESV (reference sequence). The V segment lost 5 bases and the J segment 8 bases; nucleotides outside the gene matches: 18.

The sequence came from a human donor who donated a stem cell graft to a child with combined immunodeficiency. This chain uses TRBV11-1 with TRBJ2-1; 10 nucleotides line up with TRBD1. The sample was PBMCs from the stem cell graft donor, taken from the stem cell graft. The CDR3 reads CASSMDRGAPPRNDEQFF. The CDR3, as DNA: TGTGCCAGCAGCATGGACAGGGGGGCTCCCCCCCGCAATGATGAGCAGTTCTTC. The whole variable domain, remainder taken from reference TRBV11-1 and TRBJ2-1, is EAEVAQSPRYKITEKSQAVAFWCDPISGHATLYWYRQILGQGPELLVQFQDESVVDDSQLPKDRFSAERLKGVDSTLKIQPAELGDSAMYLCASSMDRGAPPRNDEQFFGPGTRLTVL.